The clone carrying this T cell receptor beta chain was observed a handful of times. Its cognate antigen is unknown. This sample is part of a study of identical twins. Overall study findings and caveats: The more abundant beta clonotypes in cord blood had fewer insertions, and memory repertoires did not show this. Low generation-probability sequences were in excess among twin-shared out-of-frame alpha sequences.

From the 5' RACE reads, TCRdb called clonotypes with MiXCR, one entry per CDR3 protein. The data contain more than 650,000 distinct CDR3 sequences, 5.5% to 6.5% of them singletons. CDR1 and CDR2 (germline): SGDLS, YYNGEE. The CDR3 covers 14 residues. With 0 bases removed from V and 6 bases from J, the gap between germline ends came to 12 bases. The V and J genes are TRBV9 and TRBJ1-2; D not resolved. The sample taken for sequencing was naive T cells sorted from blood. The TCR sequence derives from a man between 18 and 35 years old in good health. Written as DNA, the CDR3 is TGTGCCAGCAGCGTAGGAGGGAAAGCGGATGGCTACACCTTC. It is translated as CASSVGGKADGYTF.